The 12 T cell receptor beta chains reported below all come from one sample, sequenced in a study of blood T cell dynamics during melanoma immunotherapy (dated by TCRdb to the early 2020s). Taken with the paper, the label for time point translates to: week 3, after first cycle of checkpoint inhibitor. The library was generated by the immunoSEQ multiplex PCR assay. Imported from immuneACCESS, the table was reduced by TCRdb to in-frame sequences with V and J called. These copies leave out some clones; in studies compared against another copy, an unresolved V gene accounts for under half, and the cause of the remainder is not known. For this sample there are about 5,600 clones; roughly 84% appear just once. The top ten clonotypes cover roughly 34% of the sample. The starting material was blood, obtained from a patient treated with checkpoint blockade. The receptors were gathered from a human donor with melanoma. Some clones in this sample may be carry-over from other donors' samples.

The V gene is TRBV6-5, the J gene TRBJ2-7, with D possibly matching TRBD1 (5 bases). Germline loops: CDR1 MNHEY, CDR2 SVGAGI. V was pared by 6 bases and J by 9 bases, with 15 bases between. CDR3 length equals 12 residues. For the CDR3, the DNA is TGTGCCAGCAGCCTAGGGGTTGCATGGCAGTACTTC. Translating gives CASSLGVAWQYF.

The CDR3 DNA reads as TGTGCCAGCAGCAAAGCGGGGTTCTCTAATTCACCCCTCCACTTT. Translated, it gives CASSKAGFSNSPLHF. The chain uses TRBV7-9 and TRBJ1-6; no firm D call. This CDR3 region has 15 residues. CDR1 and CDR2 (germline): SEHNR, FQNEAQ (reference sequence). Trimming took off 5 bases at V and 6 bases at J, with 14 bases between the two ends.

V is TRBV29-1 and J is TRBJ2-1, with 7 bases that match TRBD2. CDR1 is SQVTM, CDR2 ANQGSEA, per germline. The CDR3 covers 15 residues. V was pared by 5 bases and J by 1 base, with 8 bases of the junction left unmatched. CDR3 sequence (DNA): TGCAGCGTTTTCTCTAGCGGAGATTCCTACAATGAGCAGTTCTTC. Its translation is CSVFSSGDSYNEQFF.

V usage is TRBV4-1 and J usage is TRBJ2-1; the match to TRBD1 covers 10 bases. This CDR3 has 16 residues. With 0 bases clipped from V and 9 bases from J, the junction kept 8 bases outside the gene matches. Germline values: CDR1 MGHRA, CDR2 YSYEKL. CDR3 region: CASSQDVSDRGCEQFF. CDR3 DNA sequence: TGCGCCAGCAGCCAAGACGTCTCGGACAGGGGGTGTGAGCAGTTCTTC.

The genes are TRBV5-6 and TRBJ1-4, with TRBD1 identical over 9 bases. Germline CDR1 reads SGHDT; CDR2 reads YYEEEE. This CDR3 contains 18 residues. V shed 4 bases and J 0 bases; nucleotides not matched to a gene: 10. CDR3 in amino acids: CASSPGQGIRATNEKLFF. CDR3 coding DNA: TGTGCCAGCAGCCCCGGACAGGGGATTCGGGCAACTAATGAAAAACTGTTTTTT.

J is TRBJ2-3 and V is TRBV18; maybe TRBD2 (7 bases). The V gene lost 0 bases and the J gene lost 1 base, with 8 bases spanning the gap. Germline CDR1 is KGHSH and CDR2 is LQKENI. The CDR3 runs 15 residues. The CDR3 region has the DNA TGTGCCAGCTCACCACCGGGGGGGCGCACAGATACGCAGTATTTT. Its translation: CASSPPGGRTDTQYF. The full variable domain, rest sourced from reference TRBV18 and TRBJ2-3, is NAGVMQNPRHLVRRRGQEARLRCSPMKGHSHVYWYRQLPEEGLKFMVYLQKENIIDESGMPKERFSAEFPKEGPSILRIQQVVRGDSAAYFCASSPPGGRTDTQYFGPGTRLTVL.

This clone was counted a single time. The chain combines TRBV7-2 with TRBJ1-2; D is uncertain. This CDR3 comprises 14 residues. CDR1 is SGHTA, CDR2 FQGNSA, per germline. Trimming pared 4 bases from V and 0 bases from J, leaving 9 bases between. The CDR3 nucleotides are TGTGCCAGCAGCTACAACAGAGCTAACTATGGCTACACCTTC. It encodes CASSYNRANYGYTF.

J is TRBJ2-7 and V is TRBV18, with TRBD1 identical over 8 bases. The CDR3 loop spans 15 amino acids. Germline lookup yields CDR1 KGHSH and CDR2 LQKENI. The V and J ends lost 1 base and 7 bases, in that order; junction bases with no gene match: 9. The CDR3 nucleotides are TGTGCCAGCTCACCACAGAGCGCCAGGGGGCAAGAGCAGTACTTC. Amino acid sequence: CASSPQSARGQEQYF. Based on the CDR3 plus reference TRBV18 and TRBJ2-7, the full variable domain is NAGVMQNPRHLVRRRGQEARLRCSPMKGHSHVYWYRQLPEEGLKFMVYLQKENIIDESGMPKERFSAEFPKEGPSILRIQQVVRGDSAAYFCASSPQSARGQEQYFGPGTRLTVT.

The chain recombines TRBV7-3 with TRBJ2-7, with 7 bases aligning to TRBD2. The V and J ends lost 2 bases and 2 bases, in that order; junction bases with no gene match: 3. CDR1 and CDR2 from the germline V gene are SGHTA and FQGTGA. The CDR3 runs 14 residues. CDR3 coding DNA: TGTGCCAGCAGCTTACAGGGAGGGCCCTACGAGCAGTACTTC. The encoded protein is CASSLQGGPYEQYF.

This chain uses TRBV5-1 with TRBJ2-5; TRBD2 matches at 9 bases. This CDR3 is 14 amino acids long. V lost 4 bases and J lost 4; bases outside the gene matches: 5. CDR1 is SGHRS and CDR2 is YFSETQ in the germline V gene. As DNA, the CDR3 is TGCGCCAGCAGCCGGGGACTAGCAGGAGAGACCCAGTACTTC. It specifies CASSRGLAGETQYF.

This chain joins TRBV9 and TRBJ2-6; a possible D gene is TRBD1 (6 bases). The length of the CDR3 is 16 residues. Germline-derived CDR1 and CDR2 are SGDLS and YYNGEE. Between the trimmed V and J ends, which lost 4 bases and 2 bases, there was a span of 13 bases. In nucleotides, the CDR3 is TGTGCCAGCAGCAAACAACAGGGCCCTGGGGCCAACGTCCTGACTTTC. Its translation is CASSKQQGPGANVLTF.

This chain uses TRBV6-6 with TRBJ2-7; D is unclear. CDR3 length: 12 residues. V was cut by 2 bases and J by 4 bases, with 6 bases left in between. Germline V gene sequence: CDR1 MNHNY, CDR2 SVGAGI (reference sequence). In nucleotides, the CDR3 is TGTGCCAGCAGTTACCAGGTATACGAGCAGTACTTC. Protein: CASSYQVYEQYF.